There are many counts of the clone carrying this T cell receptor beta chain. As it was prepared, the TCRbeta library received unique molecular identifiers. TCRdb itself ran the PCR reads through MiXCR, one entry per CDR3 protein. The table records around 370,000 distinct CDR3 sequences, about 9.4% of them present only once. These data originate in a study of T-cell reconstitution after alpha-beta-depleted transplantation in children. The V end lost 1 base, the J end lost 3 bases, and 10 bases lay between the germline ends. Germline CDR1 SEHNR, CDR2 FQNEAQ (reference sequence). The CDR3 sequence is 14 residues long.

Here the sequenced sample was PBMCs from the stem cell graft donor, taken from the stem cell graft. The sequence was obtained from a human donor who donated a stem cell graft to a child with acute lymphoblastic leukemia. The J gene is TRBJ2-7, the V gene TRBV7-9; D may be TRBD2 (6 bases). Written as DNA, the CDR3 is TGTGCCAGCAGCTTAGAAGCCGGGAGCTACGAGCAGTACTTC. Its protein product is CASSLEAGSYEQYF.